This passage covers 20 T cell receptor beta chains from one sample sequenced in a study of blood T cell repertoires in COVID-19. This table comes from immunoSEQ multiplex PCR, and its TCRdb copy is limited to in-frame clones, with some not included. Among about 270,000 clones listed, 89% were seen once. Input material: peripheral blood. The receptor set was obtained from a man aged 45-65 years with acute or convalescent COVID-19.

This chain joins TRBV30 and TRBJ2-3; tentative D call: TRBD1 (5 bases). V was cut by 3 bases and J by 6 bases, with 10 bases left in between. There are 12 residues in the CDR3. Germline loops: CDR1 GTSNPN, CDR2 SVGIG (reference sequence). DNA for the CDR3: TGTGCCTGGAGCGGAAGGGGCGATACGCAGTATTTT. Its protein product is CAWSGRGDTQYF.

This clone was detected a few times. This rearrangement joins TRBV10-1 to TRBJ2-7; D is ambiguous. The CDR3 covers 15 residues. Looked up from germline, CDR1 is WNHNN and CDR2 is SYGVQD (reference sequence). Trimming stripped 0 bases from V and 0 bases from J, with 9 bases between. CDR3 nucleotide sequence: TGCGCCAGCAGTGAGTCGATGGCCAACTCCTACGAGCAGTACTTC. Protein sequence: CASSESMANSYEQYF.

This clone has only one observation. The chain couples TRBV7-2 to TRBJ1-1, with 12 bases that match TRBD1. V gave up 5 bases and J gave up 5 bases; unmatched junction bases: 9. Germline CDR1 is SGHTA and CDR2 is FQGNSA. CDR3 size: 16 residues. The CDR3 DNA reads TGTGCCAGCAGCCTCGGGACAGGGGGCCTCCGGACTGAAGCTTTCTTT. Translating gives CASSLGTGGLRTEAFF.

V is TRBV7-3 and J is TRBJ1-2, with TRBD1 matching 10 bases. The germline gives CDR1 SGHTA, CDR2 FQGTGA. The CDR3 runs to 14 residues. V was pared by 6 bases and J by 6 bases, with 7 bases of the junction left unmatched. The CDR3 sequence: CASRSGTGEDGYTF. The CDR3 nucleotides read TGTGCCAGCAGGTCCGGGACAGGGGAAGATGGCTACACCTTC.

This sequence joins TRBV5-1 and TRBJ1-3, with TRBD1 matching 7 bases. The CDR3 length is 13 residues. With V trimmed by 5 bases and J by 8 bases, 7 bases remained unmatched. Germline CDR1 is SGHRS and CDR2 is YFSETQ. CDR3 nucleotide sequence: TGCGCCAGCAGTTCCGGGACAGCCGACACCATATATTTT. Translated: CASSSGTADTIYF.

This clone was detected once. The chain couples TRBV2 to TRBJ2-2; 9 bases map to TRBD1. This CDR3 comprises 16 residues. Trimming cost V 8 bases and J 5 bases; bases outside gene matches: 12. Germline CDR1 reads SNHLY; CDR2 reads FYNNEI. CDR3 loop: CASSYTGGWITGELFF. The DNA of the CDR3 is TGTGCCAGCTCCTATACAGGGGGCTGGATTACCGGGGAGCTGTTTTTT.

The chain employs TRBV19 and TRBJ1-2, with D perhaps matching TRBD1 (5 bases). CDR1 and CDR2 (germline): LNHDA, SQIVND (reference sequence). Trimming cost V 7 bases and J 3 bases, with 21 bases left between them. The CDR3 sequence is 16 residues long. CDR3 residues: CASIGSGNENDYGYTF. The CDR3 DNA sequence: TGTGCCAGTATAGGGTCAGGGAATGAGAACGACTATGGCTACACCTTC.

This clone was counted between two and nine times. Here the CDR3 reads CASSYRTGVQVFF. The DNA of the CDR3 is TGCGCCAGCAGCTACAGGACAGGGGTTCAGGTTTTCTTT. V is TRBV4-1 and J is TRBJ1-1; TRBD1 agrees at 9 bases. After removal of 5 bases from V and 13 bases from J, the junction contained 11 bases not matched to a gene. Germline CDR1 reads MGHRA; CDR2 reads YSYEKL. The CDR3 spans 13 residues.

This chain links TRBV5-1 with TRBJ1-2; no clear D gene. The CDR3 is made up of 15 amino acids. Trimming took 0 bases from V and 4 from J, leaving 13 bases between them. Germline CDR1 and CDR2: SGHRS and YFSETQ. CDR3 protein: CASSLVGPSGYGYTF. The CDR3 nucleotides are TGCGCCAGCAGCTTGGTAGGTCCATCGGGCTATGGCTACACCTTC.

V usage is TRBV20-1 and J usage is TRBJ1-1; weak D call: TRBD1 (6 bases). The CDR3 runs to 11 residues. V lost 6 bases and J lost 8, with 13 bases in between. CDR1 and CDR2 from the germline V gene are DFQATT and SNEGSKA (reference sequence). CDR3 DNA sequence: TGCAGTGCCACCCGGCAGGGGGAAGCTTTCTTT. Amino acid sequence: CSATRQGEAFF.

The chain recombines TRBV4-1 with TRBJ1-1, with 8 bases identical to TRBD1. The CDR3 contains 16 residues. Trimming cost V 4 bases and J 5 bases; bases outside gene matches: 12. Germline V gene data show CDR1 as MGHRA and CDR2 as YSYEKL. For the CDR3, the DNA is TGCGCCAGCAGCCGAAGCCAAATCAGGACAGGGACTGAAGCTTTCTTT. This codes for CASSRSQIRTGTEAFF.

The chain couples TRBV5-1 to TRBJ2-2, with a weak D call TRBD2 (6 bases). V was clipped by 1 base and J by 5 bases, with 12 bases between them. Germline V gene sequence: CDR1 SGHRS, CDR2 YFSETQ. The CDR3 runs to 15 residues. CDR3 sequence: CASSLTSLETGELFF. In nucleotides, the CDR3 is TGCGCCAGCAGCTTGACTAGCCTAGAAACCGGGGAGCTGTTTTTT.

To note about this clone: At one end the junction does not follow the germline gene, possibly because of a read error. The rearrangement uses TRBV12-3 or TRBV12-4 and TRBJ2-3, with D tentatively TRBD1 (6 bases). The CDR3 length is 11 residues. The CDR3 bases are TGTGCCAGCGGCCCCCATGGGGGCAGCGATTTT. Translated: CASGPHGGSDF.

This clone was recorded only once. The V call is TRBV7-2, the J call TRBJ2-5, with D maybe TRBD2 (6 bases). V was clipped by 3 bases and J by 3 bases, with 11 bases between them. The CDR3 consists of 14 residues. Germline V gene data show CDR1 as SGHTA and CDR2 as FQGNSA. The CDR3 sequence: CASSFHGGKETQYF. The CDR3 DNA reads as TGTGCCAGCAGCTTTCATGGGGGGAAAGAGACCCAGTACTTC.

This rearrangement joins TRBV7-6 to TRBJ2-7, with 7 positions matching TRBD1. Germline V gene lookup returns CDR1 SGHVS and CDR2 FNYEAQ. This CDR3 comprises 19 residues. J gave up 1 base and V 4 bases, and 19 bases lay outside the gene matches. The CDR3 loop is CASSSKGGSGTAKSYEQYF. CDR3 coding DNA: TGTGCCAGCAGCTCGAAAGGGGGTTCCGGGACAGCGAAATCCTACGAGCAGTACTTC.

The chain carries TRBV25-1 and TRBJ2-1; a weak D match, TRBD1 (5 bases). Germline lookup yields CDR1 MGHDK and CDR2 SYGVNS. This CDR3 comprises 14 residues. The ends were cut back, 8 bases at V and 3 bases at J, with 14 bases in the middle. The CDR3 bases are TGTGCCAGCGCTGACTTGGGGCTCTACAATGAGCAGTTCTTC. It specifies CASADLGLYNEQFF.

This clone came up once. DNA of the CDR3: TGCGCCAGCAGCCCAAGGGACAGGTTCGGGGAAAAACTGTTTTTT. Protein: CASSPRDRFGEKLFF. The gene calls are TRBV5-1 and TRBJ1-4; TRBD1 matches 8 bases. The CDR3 is made up of 15 amino acids. V lost 4 bases to trimming and J lost 8 bases; unmatched junction nucleotides: 10. Per germline, CDR1 SGHRS and CDR2 YFSETQ.

CDR3 bases: TGTGCCAGCAGCACAGGGGATGGACGGGCAGAGACCCAGTACTTC. As protein: CASSTGDGRAETQYF. The V and J genes are TRBV7-9 and TRBJ2-5; 7 nucleotides line up with TRBD1. The length of the CDR3 is 15 residues. V lost 5 bases and J lost 4; bases outside the gene matches: 10. Germline CDR1 reads SEHNR; CDR2 reads FQNEAQ (reference sequence).

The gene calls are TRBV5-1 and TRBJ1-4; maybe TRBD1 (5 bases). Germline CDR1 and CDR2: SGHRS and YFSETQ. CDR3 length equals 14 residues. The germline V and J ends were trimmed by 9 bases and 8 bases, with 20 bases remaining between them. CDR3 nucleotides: TGCGCCACTTCGCCCGGGACCGCGGGGGAAAAACTGTTTTTT. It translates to CATSPGTAGEKLFF.

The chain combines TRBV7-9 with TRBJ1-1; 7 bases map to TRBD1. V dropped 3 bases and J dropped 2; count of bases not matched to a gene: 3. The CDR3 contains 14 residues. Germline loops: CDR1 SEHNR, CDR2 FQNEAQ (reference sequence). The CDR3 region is CASSFRTGNTEAFF. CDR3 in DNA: TGTGCCAGCAGCTTCCGGACAGGTAACACTGAAGCTTTCTTT. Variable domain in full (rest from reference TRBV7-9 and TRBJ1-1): DTGVSQNPRHKITKRGQNVTFRCDPISEHNRLYWYRQTLGQGPEFLTYFQNEAQLEKSRLLSDRFSAERPKGSFSTLEIQRTEQGDSAMYLCASSFRTGNTEAFFGQGTRLTVV.